The clone carrying this T cell receptor beta chain was seen ten or more times. This sample stems from a study of T cells in Graves' hyperthyroidism and ophthalmopathy. From RNA transcripts, TCR beta CDR3 regions were amplified. Carried out on the TCR CDR3, a first-round RT-PCR used the HTBI primer set. TCRdb re-derived calls from the multiplex PCR reads in MiXCR, one entry per CDR3 protein. The sample lists 600,000 to 800,000 distinct CDR3 sequences, about a third seen once, with 31% in the top ten. The CDR3 spans 13 residues. Germline CDR1 and CDR2: DFQATT and SNEGSKA (reference sequence). Trimming stripped 5 bases from V and 3 bases from J, with 11 bases between.

The source of this sequence is a middle-aged woman with Graves' hyperthyroidism. The chain employs TRBV20-1 and TRBJ1-5, with D maybe TRBD1 (6 bases). Sequencing was performed on blood. The CDR3 DNA reads as TGCAGTGCTGTCAGGGGTCTCAATCAGCCCCAGCATTTT. Amino acids: CSAVRGLNQPQHF.